This T cell receptor (beta chain) emerged from a study of early T cells in non-severe SARS-CoV-2 infection. Study-wide points: Clonotype matching in VDJdb favored anti-spike CD8 responses and did not capture private and CD4 specificities.

On this clonotype: Its antigen remains unidentified.

Unique molecular identifiers tagged individual cDNA molecules. From the 5' RACE reads, TCRdb called clonotypes with MiXCR, one entry per CDR3 protein. The sample consists of about 60,000 distinct CDR3 sequences, roughly a tenth of them appearing once. CDR1 is MNHEY, CDR2 SVGAGI, per germline. The CDR3 totals 14 residues. With 7 bases removed from V and 2 bases from J, the gap between germline ends came to 14 bases. The receptor's source is an adult who was a healthcare worker with PCR-confirmed SARS-CoV-2 infection or an uninfected control (not recorded which). Sequenced material: whole blood. The gene calls are TRBV6-5 and TRBJ1-1; D remains unclear. CDR3 amino acids: CASTSQWGNTEAFF. CDR3 nucleotide sequence: TGTGCCAGCACGAGCCAGTGGGGAAACACTGAAGCTTTCTTT.